This record covers a single T cell receptor (beta chain). Read sequence stops 3 residues before the CDR3 end, and the germline J gene provides the missing end. The data were obtained in a study of Tregs in tolerant kidney transplant recipients. CDR3 length: 15 residues. CDR1 and CDR2 (germline): SEHNR, FQNEAQ (reference sequence). Trimming removed 5 bases from V and 7 bases from J; junction bases left unmatched: 8. Sequencing was performed with immunoSEQ multiplex PCR; in TCRdb, only in-frame clones are kept and a portion is missing. The table lists more than 45,000 clones. This specimen consisted of CD4+ T cells from blood, obtained before the transplant. This sequence was found in a human donor who received a combined kidney and bone marrow transplant. The rearrangement uses TRBV7-9 and TRBJ1-6; 7 bases align to TRBD1. Incomplete CDR3 DNA: TGTGCCAGCAGCACCCGACAGGGTTCGAATTCACCC. Translated, it gives CASSTRQGSNSP. The entire CDR3 reads CASSTRQGSNSPLHF.